This TCR beta chain is from a study of CD8 T cells in Susac syndrome. Germline V CDR1 and CDR2: SGHTA, FQGNSA. V lost 2 bases, J lost 0 bases, and 11 bases lay in between. This CDR3 is 16 amino acids long. Random hexamers served to reverse transcribe roughly 0.45 to 1 ug RNA. Amplification of TCR beta CDR3 spanned 54 Vbeta and 13 Jbeta via immunoSEQ multiplex PCR. One entry per CDR3 protein results from TCRdb running MiXCR on the immunoSEQ multiplex PCR reads. The table has 100,000 to 150,000 distinct CDR3 sequences, roughly 94% seen once; the top ten hold 0.1% to 0.15%. The J gene is TRBJ2-1, the V gene TRBV7-2; TRBD1 is a possible D gene (6 bases). The receptor's source is a human donor with multiple sclerosis. Sequencing used CD4+ T cells from PBMCs. The CDR3 loop is CASSLWTASSYNEQFF. In DNA form, the CDR3 reads TGTGCCAGCAGCTTATGGACAGCTAGCTCCTACAATGAGCAGTTCTTC. Together with reference TRBV7-2 and TRBJ2-1, the CDR3 gives the full variable domain: GAGVSQSPSNKVTEKGKDVELRCDPISGHTALYWYRQSLGQGLEFLIYFQGNSAPDKSGLPSDRFSAERTGGSVSTLTIQRTQQEDSAVYLCASSLWTASSYNEQFFGPGTRLTVL.